This T cell receptor beta chain came from a study of blood T cell repertoires in COVID-19. Whole-study context: Samples came from the United States, Italy and Spain, spanning acute and convalescent COVID-19. Sources were T cells, B-cell-depleted T cells, or PBMCs; the material itself was cDNA or gDNA.

The ends were cut back, 6 bases at V and 0 bases at J, with 14 bases in the middle. CDR3 length equals 15 residues. CDR1 is SNHLY and CDR2 is FYNNEI in the germline V gene. Source study methods: Reference gene primers were amplified, and this amplification served to estimate nucleated cell counts. Here immunoSEQ multiplex PCR was the method, and the copy in TCRdb shows in-frame clones only, minus some. The V and J calls and clone size were taken over from that table, and D and trimming were inferred from the DNA. The repertoire holds 50,000 to 55,000 clones, with 80% to 90% as singletons. This sequence was found in a man between 45 and 60 years old with acute or convalescent COVID-19. The V gene is TRBV2, the J gene TRBJ1-2; a weak D match, TRBD1 (6 bases). Sample: peripheral blood. CDR3 amino acids: CASRASGQSNYGYTF. CDR3 coding DNA: TGTGCCAGCAGGGCTAGTGGACAGTCTAACTATGGCTACACCTTC.